Shown below are 14 T cell receptor beta chains from a single sample sequenced in a study of cytomegalovirus exposure and HLA in healthy donors. It was with 60 Vbeta and 13 Jbeta primers that the PCR ran. TCRdb's table, derived via immunoSEQ multiplex PCR, lists solely in-frame clones and lacks some. The top ten clones hold 1% to 1.5% of a sample with roughly 150,000 clones, roughly 80% of them seen once. The sample consisted of PBMCs. All receptors come from a man aged 45 to 65 in good health and CMV-seropositive.

The chain combines TRBV7-3 with TRBJ2-3; 9 bases align to TRBD2. Germline V lookup: CDR1 SGHTA, CDR2 FQGTGA. V was pared by 5 bases and J by 0 bases, with 6 bases of the junction left unmatched. This CDR3 spans 16 amino acids. CDR3 sequence reads: CASSKGLATSTDTQYF. The CDR3 bases are TGTGCCAGCAGCAAAGGACTAGCGACTAGCACAGATACGCAGTATTTT.

V gene TRBV27 combines with J gene TRBJ1-6, with D possibly TRBD1 on 5 matching bases. The CDR3 spans 15 residues. Trimming took off 1 base at V and 8 bases at J, with 12 bases between the two ends. Germline CDR1 and CDR2: MNHEY and SMNVEV (reference sequence). The DNA for the CDR3 is TGTGCCAGCAGTTTATACAGGCCAATTGATTCACCCCTCCACTTT. Encoded protein: CASSLYRPIDSPLHF.

The CDR3 DNA reads TGCAGCGTGTTGGGACAGGGGAACGATGGCTACACCTTC. Residues: CSVLGQGNDGYTF. This rearrangement joins TRBV29-1 to TRBJ1-2; TRBD1 agrees at 10 bases. The J segment lost 6 bases and the V segment lost 6 bases, leaving 7 bases of the junction unmatched. Germline V CDR1 and CDR2: SQVTM, ANQGSEA. This CDR3 region has 13 residues.

In its sample, this clone was seen once. The V gene is TRBV28, the J gene TRBJ1-2, with TRBD1 matching over 10 bases. The CDR3 sequence is 16 residues long. Germline V gene data show CDR1 as MDHEN and CDR2 as SYDVKM. The ends lost 4 bases at V and 7 bases at J; junction bases unmatched: 12. The CDR3 is CASSSFGTGELLGYTF. In DNA, the CDR3 is TGTGCCAGCAGTTCTTTTGGGACAGGGGAGTTGCTTGGCTACACCTTC.

As DNA, the CDR3 is TGTGCCAGCAGCGTAGTCCACACAGATACGCAGTATTTT. It is translated as CASSVVHTDTQYF. The chain joins TRBV9 to TRBJ2-3; no firm D call. This CDR3 is 13 amino acids long. Germline values: CDR1 SGDLS, CDR2 YYNGEE. Trimming removed 0 bases at V and 2 bases at J, with 4 bases between.

Notes on this clone: At one end the junction does not follow the germline gene, possibly because of a read error. V gene TRBV7-7 combines with J gene TRBJ2-5, with 8 positions matching TRBD2. CDR3 length: 16 amino acids. Germline V gene sequence: CDR1 SSHAT, CDR2 FNYEAQ (reference sequence). The CDR3 here is CASSLGISGVSGAQYF. As DNA, the CDR3 is TGTGCTAGCAGCTTAGGAATTAGCGGGGTTTCCGGGGCCCAGTACTTC.

This clone is a singleton in its sample. CDR3 bases: TGTGCCAGCAGCGCGGACAGGGGGCCTGAAAAACTGTTTTTT. It is translated as CASSADRGPEKLFF. The gene calls are TRBV9 and TRBJ1-4; TRBD1 aligns across 11 bases. V was clipped by 3 bases and J by 7 bases; unmatched bases: 2. The germline V gene has CDR1 SGDLS and CDR2 YYNGEE. The CDR3 sequence is 14 residues long.

This chain joins TRBV2 and TRBJ1-4; D ambiguous. CDR1 and CDR2 (germline): SNHLY, FYNNEI. CDR3 size: 14 residues. V was trimmed by 6 bases and J by 8 bases, leaving 16 bases between them. The CDR3 coding sequence is TGTGCCAGCAGCACTGACCCTGAGGGCGAAAAACTGTTTTTT. It specifies CASSTDPEGEKLFF.

The genes are TRBV19 and TRBJ2-5; D unclear. Trimming stripped 3 bases from V and 0 bases from J, with 8 bases between. This CDR3 has 14 amino acids. Germline lookup yields CDR1 LNHDA and CDR2 SQIVND (reference sequence). CDR3 protein: CASSISGYQETQYF. DNA for the CDR3: TGTGCCAGTAGTATCTCCGGGTACCAAGAGACCCAGTACTTC.

The rearrangement uses TRBV18 and TRBJ2-2; 8 bases agree with TRBD2. The length of the CDR3 is 18 residues. Unmatched junction bases numbered 12, after V lost 1 base and J lost 5 bases. From germline, CDR1 is KGHSH and CDR2 LQKENI. The CDR3 DNA reads TGTGCCAGCTCACCACTGTCGGGGGGGCTTGGACGGACCGGGGAGCTGTTTTTT. Translation: CASSPLSGGLGRTGELFF.

This CDR3 reads CASSLLGQGAHEQYF. The CDR3 DNA reads as TGTGCCAGCAGCTTGCTGGGACAGGGGGCCCACGAGCAGTACTTC. This sequence joins TRBV7-2 and TRBJ2-7; 12 positions agree with TRBD1. The germline V gene has CDR1 SGHTA and CDR2 FQGNSA. The CDR3 spans 15 residues. V trimming: 3 bases; J trimming: 5 bases; junction bases outside the gene matches: 5.

CDR3 residues: CASRETGASTDTQYF. The CDR3 region has the DNA TGTGCCAGTAGGGAGACAGGTGCTAGCACAGATACGCAGTATTTT. This rearrangement joins TRBV19 to TRBJ2-3, with D perhaps TRBD1 (6 bases). Trimming removed 6 bases from V and 0 bases from J, with 13 bases in between. The CDR3 totals 15 residues. CDR1 and CDR2 from the germline V gene are LNHDA and SQIVND (reference sequence).

Only a few counts were recorded for this clone. The CDR3 loop reads CASSLIGQGVYSGANVLTF. The CDR3 nucleotides are TGTGCCAGCAGCTTAATTGGACAGGGGGTTTACTCTGGGGCCAACGTCCTGACTTTC. The V gene is TRBV7-3, the J gene TRBJ2-6; 10 bases agree with TRBD1. The CDR3 extends over 19 amino acids. Germline CDR1 and CDR2: SGHTA and FQGTGA. After removal of 1 base from V and 0 bases from J, the junction contained 6 bases not matched to a gene.

This chain connects TRBV2 to TRBJ2-1; D unresolved. The CDR3 is 15 amino acids. Germline CDR1 SNHLY, CDR2 FYNNEI. The germline V and J ends were trimmed by 5 bases and 2 bases, with 13 bases remaining between them. The CDR3 loop is CASSLTRSTYNEQFF. CDR3 in DNA: TGTGCCAGCAGTCTGACCCGGAGCACCTACAATGAGCAGTTCTTC.